This TCR beta chain was sequenced in a study of T cell changes during pregnancy in multiple sclerosis. TCRdb's copy holds only in-frame clones and misses some; the assay was immunoSEQ multiplex PCR. This sample has fewer than 55,000 clones; 80% to 90% occur once, and the top ten carry around 1.9%. This TCR derives from a female donor with multiple sclerosis, enrolled in a pregnancy study. The sample was peripheral blood, taken in the first trimester of pregnancy.

CDR3 sequence (DNA): TGCGCCAGCAGCGGGCAGGGGACAGATACGCAGTATTTT. This gives the protein CASSGQGTDTQYF. The V and J genes are TRBV5-1 and TRBJ2-3, with D maybe TRBD1 (6 bases). V was shortened by 4 bases and J by 3 bases, with 9 bases between the two germline ends. CDR3 length equals 13 residues. The V gene's germline CDR1 is SGHRS and CDR2 YFSETQ. Full variable domain (missing parts from reference TRBV5-1 and TRBJ2-3): KAGVTQTPRYLIKTRGQQVTLSCSPISGHRSVSWYQQTPGQGLQFLFEYFSETQRNKGNFPGRFSGRQFSNSRSEMNVSTLELGDSALYLCASSGQGTDTQYFGPGTRLTVL.